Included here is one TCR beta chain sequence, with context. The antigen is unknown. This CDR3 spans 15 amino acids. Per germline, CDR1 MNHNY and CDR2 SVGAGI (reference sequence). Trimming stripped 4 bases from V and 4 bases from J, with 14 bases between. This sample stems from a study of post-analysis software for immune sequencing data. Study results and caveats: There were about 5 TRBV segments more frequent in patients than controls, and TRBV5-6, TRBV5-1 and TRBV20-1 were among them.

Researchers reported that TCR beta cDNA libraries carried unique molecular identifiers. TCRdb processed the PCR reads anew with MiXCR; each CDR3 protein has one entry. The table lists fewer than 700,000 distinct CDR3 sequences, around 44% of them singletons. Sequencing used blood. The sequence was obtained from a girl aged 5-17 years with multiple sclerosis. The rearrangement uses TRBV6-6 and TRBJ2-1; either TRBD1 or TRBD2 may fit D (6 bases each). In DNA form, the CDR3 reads TGTGCCAGCAGTTTGATCGGGGGCACGTACAATGAGCAGTTCTTC. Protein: CASSLIGGTYNEQFF.